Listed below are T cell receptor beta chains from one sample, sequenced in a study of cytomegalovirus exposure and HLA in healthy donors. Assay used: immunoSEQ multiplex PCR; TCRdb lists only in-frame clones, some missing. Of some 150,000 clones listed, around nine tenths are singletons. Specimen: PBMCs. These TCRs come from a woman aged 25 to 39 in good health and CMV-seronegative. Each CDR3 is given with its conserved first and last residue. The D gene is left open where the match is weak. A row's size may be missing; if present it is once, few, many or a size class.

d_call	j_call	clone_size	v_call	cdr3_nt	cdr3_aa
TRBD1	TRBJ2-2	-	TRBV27	TGTGCCAGCAGAAGACAGGGCGGGTCCGGGGAGCTGTTTTTT	CASRRQGGSGELFF
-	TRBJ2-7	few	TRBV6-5	TGTGCCAGCAGTTATTTCGCGGAATCCTACGAGCAGTACTTC	CASSYFAESYEQYF
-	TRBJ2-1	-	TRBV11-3	TGTGCCAGCAGCTTAGGTGGACGCAGGGCTCGTGAGCAGTTCTTC	CASSLGGRRAREQFF
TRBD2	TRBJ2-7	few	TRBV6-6	TGTGCCAGCAGTTCACCCGGGACTAGCGGTTACGAGCAGTACTTC	CASSSPGTSGYEQYF
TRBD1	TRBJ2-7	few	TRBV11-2	TGTGCCAGCAGAGGGACAGGGGAGATGGGTAGGGCCCGCGAGCAGTACTTC	CASRGTGEMGRAREQYF
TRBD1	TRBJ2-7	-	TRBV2	TGTGCCAGCAGAGCGACAGGGGTAGGTTGGGACGAGCAGTACTTC	CASRATGVGWDEQYF
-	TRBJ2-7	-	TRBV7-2	TGTGCCAGCAGCTTCCCATTGTACGAGCAGTACTTC	CASSFPLYEQYF
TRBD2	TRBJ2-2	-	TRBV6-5	TGTGCCAGCAGCCCAGCGGGGTGGAACACCGGGGAGCTGTTTTTT	CASSPAGWNTGELFF
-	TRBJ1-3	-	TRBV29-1	TGCAGCGTGGGATCGGGGGTCGCCGGAAACACCATATATTTT	CSVGSGVAGNTIYF
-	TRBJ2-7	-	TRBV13	TGTGCCAGCAGCCGTACTAGGGTAGAGCAGTACTTC	CASSRTRVEQYF
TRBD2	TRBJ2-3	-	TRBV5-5	TGTGCCAGCAGCTTGGAGCCGGGACTAGCGAAAAGCACAGATACGCAGTATTTT	CASSLEPGLAKSTDTQYF
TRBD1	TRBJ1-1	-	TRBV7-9	TGTGCCAGCAGCCTAGGACAGGGAGTGTACACTGAAGCTTTCTTT	CASSLGQGVYTEAFF
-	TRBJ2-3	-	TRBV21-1	TGTGCCAGCAGCCTCGAGGGTACGCAGTATTTT	CASSLEGTQYF
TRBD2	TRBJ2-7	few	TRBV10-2	TGCGCCACCAGGACTAGCGGGAGTTACGAGCAGTACTTC	CATRTSGSYEQYF
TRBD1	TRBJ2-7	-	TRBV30	TGTGCCTGGACCGTCCGAGGACAGGGGAAATGGGAGCAGTACTTC	CAWTVRGQGKWEQYF
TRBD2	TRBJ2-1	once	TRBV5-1	TGCGCCAGCAGCCCGACTAGCGGGAGTGCAAATGAGCAGTTCTTC	CASSPTSGSANEQFF
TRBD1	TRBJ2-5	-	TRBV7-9	TGTGCCAGCAGTTCTGACAGGGAAGGCACAAGAGAGACCCAGTACTTC	CASSSDREGTRETQYF
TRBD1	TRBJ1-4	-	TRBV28	TGTGCCAGCAGTTTACCTCAGGGGGCATGGGAAAAACTGTTTTTT	CASSLPQGAWEKLFF
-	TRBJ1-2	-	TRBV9	TGTGCCAGCAGCGTAGGGAGCATAAGACCGTCTTCTAACTATGGCTACACCTTC	CASSVGSIRPSSNYGYTF
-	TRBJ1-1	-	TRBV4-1	TGCGCCAGCAGCCCAGAGGGGTCTAGGGGTGAAGCTTTCTTT	CASSPEGSRGEAFF
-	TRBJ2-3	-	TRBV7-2	TGTGCCAGCAGCTTAGCGGTCGGGAGCACAGATACGCAGTATTTT	CASSLAVGSTDTQYF
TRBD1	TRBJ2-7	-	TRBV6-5	TGTGCCAGCGGCAGGGGGCTCTCCTACGAGCAGTACTTC	CASGRGLSYEQYF
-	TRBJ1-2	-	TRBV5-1	TGCGCCAGCAGCTTGCAAGGTCTTGGGCACCTGAACTATGGCTACACCTTC	CASSLQGLGHLNYGYTF
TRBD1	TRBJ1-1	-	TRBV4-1	TGCGCCAGCAGCCCCTTTCCAGGGGGCACTGAAGCTTTCTTT	CASSPFPGGTEAFF
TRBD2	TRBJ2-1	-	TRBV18	TGTGCCAGCTCATCCCCAAATCGACTAGCGGGAGAAAATGAGCAGTTCTTC	CASSSPNRLAGENEQFF
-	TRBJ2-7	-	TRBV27	TGTGCCAGCCGGCGGGGTACCTACGAGCAGTACTTC	CASRRGTYEQYF
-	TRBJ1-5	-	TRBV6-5	TGTGCCAGCAGTCCCCGGGGGAGAGGCAATCAGCCCCAGCATTTT	CASSPRGRGNQPQHF
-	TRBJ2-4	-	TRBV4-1	TGCGCCAGCAGCCAAGGGGGACGGGGGTTTGGCATTCAGTACTTC	CASSQGGRGFGIQYF
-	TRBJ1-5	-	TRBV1	TGCACCAGCAGCCAAGCCCCCGGCGGACAGGGGGCCCTTCTTGGTCAGCCCCAGCATTTT	CTSSQAPGGQGALLGQPQHF
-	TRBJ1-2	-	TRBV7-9	TGTGCCAGCAGCTTAGCCTCGGGGGAAAGGGTCTATGGCTACACCTTC	CASSLASGERVYGYTF
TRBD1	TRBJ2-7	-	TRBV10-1	TGCGCCAGCATAGACAGGGCTAGAGCCGAGCAGTACTTC	CASIDRARAEQYF
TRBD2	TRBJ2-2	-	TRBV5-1	TGCGCCAGCAGACACGGACTAGCGGCGAACACCGGGGAGCTGTTTTTT	CASRHGLAANTGELFF
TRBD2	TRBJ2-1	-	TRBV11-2	TGTGCCAGCAGCCCCTGGGGAGGTGGGCGGGAGGTCGACAATGAGCAGTTCTTC	CASSPWGGGREVDNEQFF
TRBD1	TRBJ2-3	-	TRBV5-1	TGCGCCAGCAGCACAAGGACAGGGGGCGCGGGGGATACGCAGTATTTT	CASSTRTGGAGDTQYF
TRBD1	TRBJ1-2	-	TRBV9	TGTGCCAGCAGCGCGTCCCGGGACAGGGTAGTTGTTGGCTACACCTTC	CASSASRDRVVVGYTF
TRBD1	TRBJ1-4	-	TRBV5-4	TGTGCCAGCAGCCCCGGACAGGGGTTTAATGAAAAACTGTTTTTT	CASSPGQGFNEKLFF
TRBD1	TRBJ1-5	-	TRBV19	TGTGCCAGTAGTAGGGACAGGGGGAGCAATCAGCCCCAGCATTTT	CASSRDRGSNQPQHF
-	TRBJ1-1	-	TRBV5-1	TGCGCCAGCAGCTTCTCCGGTTTATTCACTGAAGCTTTCTTT	CASSFSGLFTEAFF
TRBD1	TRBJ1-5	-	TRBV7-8	TGTGCCAGCAGCTTAGGGATCAGGGGGAATCAGCCCCAGCATTTT	CASSLGIRGNQPQHF
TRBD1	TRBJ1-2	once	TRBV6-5	TGTGCCAGCAGGTCACTACAGGGGTGGGCCTATGGCTACACCTTC	CASRSLQGWAYGYTF
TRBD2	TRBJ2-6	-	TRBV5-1	TGCGCCAGCAGCTTGGTGGCGGGAGTCACTGGGGCCAACGTCCTGACTTTC	CASSLVAGVTGANVLTF
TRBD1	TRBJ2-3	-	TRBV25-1	TGTGCCAGTAGTACGGGACAGGGGGCGGGTGGCACAGATACGCAGTATTTT	CASSTGQGAGGTDTQYF
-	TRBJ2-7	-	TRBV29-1	TGCAGCGTTGGTGGGGGGACGATCCAAACGAGTTACGAGCAGTACTTC	CSVGGGTIQTSYEQYF
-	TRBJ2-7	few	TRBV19	TGTGCCAGTAGTCAGGCAGGGCAATACTTC	CASSQAGQYF
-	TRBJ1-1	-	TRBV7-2	TGTGCCAGCAGCTTACGGGAGTGGGGCACTGAAGCTTTCTTT	CASSLREWGTEAFF
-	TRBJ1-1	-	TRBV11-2	TGTGCCAGCAGCTTGGACACCCTCACTGAAGCTTTCTTT	CASSLDTLTEAFF
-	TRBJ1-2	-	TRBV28	TGTGCCAGCAGTTTATTCGGGGGGGCGGGGGGCTACACCTTC	CASSLFGGAGGYTF
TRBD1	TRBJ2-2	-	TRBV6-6	TGTGCCAGCAGTTCCCCCGACAGGGGGTCAACCGGGGAGCTGTTTTTT	CASSSPDRGSTGELFF
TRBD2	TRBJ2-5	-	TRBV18	TGTGCCAGCTCACGACTAGCGGGGGGTAAAGAGACCCAGTACTTC	CASSRLAGGKETQYF
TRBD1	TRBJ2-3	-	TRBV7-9	TGTGCCAGCAGCTCCACATATCGGGACAGGGGGACTAGCACAGATACGCAGTATTTT	CASSSTYRDRGTSTDTQYF
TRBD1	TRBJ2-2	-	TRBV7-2	TGTGCCAGCAGTCGGGACAGGGCGGTCACCGGGGAGCTGTTTTTT	CASSRDRAVTGELFF
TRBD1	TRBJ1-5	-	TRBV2	TGTGCCAGCAGTGCCGGGACAGGAAATCAGCCCCAGCATTTT	CASSAGTGNQPQHF
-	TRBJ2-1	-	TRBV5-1	TGCGCCAGCAGCTTGGAGGGGTTAGGGAATGAGCAGTTCTTC	CASSLEGLGNEQFF
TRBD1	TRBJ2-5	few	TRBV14	TGTGCCAGCAGCCCCAGATGGACAGGGGGCCAAGAGACCCAGTACTTC	CASSPRWTGGQETQYF
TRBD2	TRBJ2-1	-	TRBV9	TGTGCCAGCAGCCCCTGGGGGAGCGGGAGGGCTGGCAATGAGCAGTTCTTC	CASSPWGSGRAGNEQFF
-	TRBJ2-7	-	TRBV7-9	TGTGCCAGCAGCCGTAACCATCCACAGGCTACTCCCTACGAGCAGTACTTC	CASSRNHPQATPYEQYF
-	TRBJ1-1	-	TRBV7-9	TGTGCCAGCAGCTTACACGGTGGGAACACTGAAGCTTTCTTT	CASSLHGGNTEAFF
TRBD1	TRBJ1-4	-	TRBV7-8	TGTGCCAGCAGCGACAGGGGAAGGATAGAGGAAAAACTGTTTTTT	CASSDRGRIEEKLFF
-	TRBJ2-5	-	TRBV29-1	TGCAGCGCCGAGACGGGGGAGACCCAGTACTTC	CSAETGETQYF
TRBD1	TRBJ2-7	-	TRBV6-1	TGTGCCAGCAGGGACACAGGGGGGATAAACGAGCAGTACTTC	CASRDTGGINEQYF